This T cell receptor beta chain derives from a study of high-grade serous ovarian cancer treatment subgroups. Study-wide context: Each sample yielded on average about 7,000 unique TCR beta rearrangements from about 15,000 reads.

Tumor samples were obtained before definitive surgery or chemotherapy. Clones were read by immunoSEQ multiplex PCR, and TCRdb kept only the in-frame ones, dropping some. Of just over 35,000 clones in the sample, around three quarters were seen once. Study-wide results and caveats: TCR relatedness rose with neoantigen level and trended with mutation load. Repertoire similarity ranged roughly 0.11 to 0.8 between tumors of one patient. Repertoire analysis covered CDR3 alone, not CDR1 or CDR2.

CDR1 and CDR2 (germline): WSHSY, SAAADI. The CDR3 extends over 16 amino acids. V lost 4 bases and J lost 5; bases outside the gene matches: 11. Concerning this clone: Its antigen remains unidentified.

The origin of this receptor is a human donor with high-grade serous ovarian cancer. The sequenced material came from tumor tissue. The V and J genes are TRBV10-2 and TRBJ1-5; 7 bases line up with TRBD1. The CDR3 here is CASSGHQDRTYQPQHF. The CDR3 DNA sequence: TGCGCCAGCAGTGGACACCAGGACAGGACCTATCAGCCCCAGCATTTT.